This record covers a single T cell receptor (beta chain). Its antigen is unknown. V dropped 4 bases and J dropped 5; count of bases not matched to a gene: 8. The CDR3 consists of 16 residues. CDR1 and CDR2 (germline): SGHNT, YYREEE (reference sequence). Unique molecular identifiers (one per individual cDNA molecule) were attached. TCRdb processed the 5' RACE reads anew with MiXCR; each CDR3 protein has one entry. The data show about 44,000 distinct CDR3 sequences, about 23% seen once. The record originates from a study of early T cells in non-severe SARS-CoV-2 infection. Background on the study: Chains stayed unpaired after sequencing of bulk RNA from unsorted whole blood. Findings and caveats of the study: Clonotype matching in VDJdb favored anti-spike CD8 responses and did not capture private and CD4 specificities.

The material sequenced was whole blood, taken at baseline. The TCR sequence derives from an adult who was a healthcare worker with PCR-confirmed SARS-CoV-2 infection or an uninfected control (not recorded which). The genes are TRBV5-4 and TRBJ2-5; 13 bases map to TRBD2. CDR3 protein: CASSPGTSGVVETQYF. CDR3 bases: TGTGCCAGCAGCCCCGGGACTAGCGGGGTGGTGGAGACCCAGTACTTC.